This TCR beta chain appears in the sequencing data of a study of T cell responses to AZD1222 COVID-19 vaccine. The CDR3 runs to 15 residues. After removal of 1 base from V and 3 bases from J, the junction contained 5 bases not matched to a gene. Germline V lookup: CDR1 MGHDK, CDR2 SYGVNS. This table comes from immunoSEQ multiplex PCR, and its TCRdb copy is limited to in-frame clones, with some not included. There are roughly 130,000 clones in the sample; 70% to 90% occur only once, and around 1.6% lies in the top ten. The origin of this receptor is an adult in good health. The chain employs TRBV25-1 and TRBJ1-1; the match to TRBD1 covers 7 bases. The specimen was peripheral blood, collected on day 0 of AZD1222 vaccination. CDR3 nucleotides: TGTGCCAGCAGTGAATTTGGGACAGCTTACACTGAAGCTTTCTTT. It translates to CASSEFGTAYTEAFF.